Included here is one TCR beta chain sequence, with context. Its target is unknown. These data come from a study of T cell repertoires in cytomegalovirus infection. Study-level information: Evidence of both CMV infection and a matching HLA type came from public TCR beta signatures.

Study-level results: Pooled public TCR beta family frequency picked out CMV carriers with the relevant HLA. HLA-C-restricted CMV-specific TCR beta clonotypes prevailed in the ex vivo response.

TCRdb re-analysed the reads in MiXCR, keeping a single row per CDR3 protein. This table holds fewer than 550,000 distinct CDR3 sequences, about a quarter found once. There are 12 residues in the CDR3. CDR1 MNHEY and CDR2 SVGEGT come from the germline V gene. J was trimmed by 9 bases and V by 2 bases; bases with no gene match: 0. The source material was PBMCs. The TCR sequence derives from a human donor in good health (CMV status not recorded). Some clones in this sample may be carry-over from other donors' samples. The chain employs TRBV6-2 or TRBV6-3 and TRBJ2-1, with 8 bases matching TRBD2. The CDR3 reads CASSYAGGEQFF. The DNA for the CDR3 is TGTGCCAGCAGTTACGCGGGAGGTGAGCAGTTCTTC.